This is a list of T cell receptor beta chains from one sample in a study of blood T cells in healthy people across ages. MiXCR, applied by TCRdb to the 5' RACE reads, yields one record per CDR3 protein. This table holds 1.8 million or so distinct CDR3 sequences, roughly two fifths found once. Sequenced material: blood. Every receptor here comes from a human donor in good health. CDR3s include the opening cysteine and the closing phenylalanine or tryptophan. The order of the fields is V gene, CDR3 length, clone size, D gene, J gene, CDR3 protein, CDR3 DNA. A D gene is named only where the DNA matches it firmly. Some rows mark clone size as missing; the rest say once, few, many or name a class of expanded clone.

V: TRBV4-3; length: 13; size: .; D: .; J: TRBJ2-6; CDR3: CASSQAPGYVLTF; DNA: TGCGCCAGCAGCCAGGCCCCAGGGTACGTCCTGACTTTC
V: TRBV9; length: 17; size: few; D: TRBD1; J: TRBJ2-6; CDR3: CASSTRQGLSGANVLTF; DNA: TGTGCCAGCAGCACCAGACAGGGTTTATCTGGGGCCAACGTCCTGACTTTC
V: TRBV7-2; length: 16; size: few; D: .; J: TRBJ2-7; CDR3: CASSHLGGELTYEQYF; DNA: TGTGCCAGCAGCCATCTCGGGGGAGAGCTGACCTACGAGCAGTACTTC
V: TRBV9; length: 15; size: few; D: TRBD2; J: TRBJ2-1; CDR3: CASSGPGGPYNEQFF; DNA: TGTGCCAGCAGCGGACCGGGGGGGCCGTACAATGAGCAGTTCTTC
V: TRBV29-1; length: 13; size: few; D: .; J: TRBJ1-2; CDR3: CSVSPGWNYGYTF; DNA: TGCAGCGTTTCTCCAGGTTGGAACTATGGCTACACCTTC
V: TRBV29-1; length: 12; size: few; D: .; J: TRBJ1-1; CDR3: CSVVAPNTEAFF; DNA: TGCAGCGTTGTTGCTCCGAACACTGAAGCTTTCTTT
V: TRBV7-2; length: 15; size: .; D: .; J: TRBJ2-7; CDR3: CASSPRVGVTYEQYF; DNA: TGTGCCAGCAGCCCTCGAGTGGGCGTGACCTACGAGCAGTACTTC
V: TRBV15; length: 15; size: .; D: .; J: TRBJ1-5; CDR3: CATSRDIKSNQPQHF; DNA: TGTGCCACCAGCAGAGATATCAAGAGCAATCAGCCCCAGCATTTT
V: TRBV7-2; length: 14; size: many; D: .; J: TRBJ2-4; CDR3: CASSSPGAKNIQYF; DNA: TGTGCCAGCAGCTCCCCTGGGGCCAAAAACATTCAGTACTTC
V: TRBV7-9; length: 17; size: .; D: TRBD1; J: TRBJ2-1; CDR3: CANSFSSLRTGNNEQFF; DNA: TGTGCCAACAGCTTTAGCAGTCTCAGGACAGGTAACAATGAGCAGTTCTTC
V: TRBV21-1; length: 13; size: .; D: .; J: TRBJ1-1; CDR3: CASSDYRSFEAFF; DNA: TGTGCCAGCAGCGATTACCGGTCATTTGAAGCTTTCTTT
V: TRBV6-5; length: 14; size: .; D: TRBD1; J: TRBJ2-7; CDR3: CASSGTARSYEQYF; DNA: TGTGCCAGCAGCGGGACAGCGCGCTCCTACGAGCAGTACTTC
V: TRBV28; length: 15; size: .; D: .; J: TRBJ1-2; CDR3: CASSLFVGGIYGYTF; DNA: TGTGCCAGCAGTTTATTTGTGGGGGGAATCTATGGCTACACCTTC
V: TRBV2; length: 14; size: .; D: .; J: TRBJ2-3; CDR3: CASSLLISTDTQYF; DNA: TGTGCCAGCAGTTTATTAATTAGCACAGATACGCAGTATTTT
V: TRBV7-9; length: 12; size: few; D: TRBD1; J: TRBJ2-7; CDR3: CASSSRGFEQYF; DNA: TGTGCCAGCAGCTCCAGGGGGTTCGAGCAGTACTTC
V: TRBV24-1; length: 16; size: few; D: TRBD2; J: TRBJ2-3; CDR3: CATSIGLAGGTDTQYF; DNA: TGTGCCACCAGCATAGGACTAGCGGGGGGAACAGATACGCAGTATTTT
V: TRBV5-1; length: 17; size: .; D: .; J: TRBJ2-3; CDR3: CASSKGDTGSRRDTQYF; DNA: TGCGCCAGCAGCAAAGGAGATACAGGGTCAAGACGGGATACGCAGTATTTT
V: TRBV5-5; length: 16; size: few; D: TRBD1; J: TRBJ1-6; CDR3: CASSLGSDREESPLHF; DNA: TGTGCCAGCAGCTTGGGGTCTGACAGGGAGGAGTCACCCCTCCACTTT